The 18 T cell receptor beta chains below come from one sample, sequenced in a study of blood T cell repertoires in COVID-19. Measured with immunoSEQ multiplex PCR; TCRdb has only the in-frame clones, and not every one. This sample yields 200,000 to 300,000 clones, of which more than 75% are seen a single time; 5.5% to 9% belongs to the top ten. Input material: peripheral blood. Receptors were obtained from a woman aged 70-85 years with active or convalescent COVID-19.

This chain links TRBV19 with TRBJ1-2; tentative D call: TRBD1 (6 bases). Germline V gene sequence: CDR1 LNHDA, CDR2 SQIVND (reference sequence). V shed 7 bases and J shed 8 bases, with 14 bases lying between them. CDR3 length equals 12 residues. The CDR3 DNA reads TGTGCCAGTACGGCGGGGGCCCGGGGCTACACCTTC. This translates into CASTAGARGYTF.

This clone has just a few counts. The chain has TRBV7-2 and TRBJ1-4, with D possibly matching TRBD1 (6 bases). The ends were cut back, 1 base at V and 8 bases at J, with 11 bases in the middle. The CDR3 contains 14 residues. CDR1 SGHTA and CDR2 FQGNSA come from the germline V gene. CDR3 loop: CASSLDRVGEKLFF. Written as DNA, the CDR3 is TGTGCCAGCAGCTTAGACAGGGTGGGGGAAAAACTGTTTTTT.

The CDR3 here is CASSLREVGWADTQYF. In nucleotides, the CDR3 is TGTGCCAGCAGTTTACGCGAGGTCGGGTGGGCAGATACGCAGTATTTT. The V and J genes are TRBV27 and TRBJ2-3, with unresolved D. Between the trimmed V and J ends, which lost 2 bases and 4 bases, there was a span of 16 bases. This CDR3 is built from 16 residues. From germline, CDR1 is MNHEY and CDR2 SMNVEV (reference sequence).

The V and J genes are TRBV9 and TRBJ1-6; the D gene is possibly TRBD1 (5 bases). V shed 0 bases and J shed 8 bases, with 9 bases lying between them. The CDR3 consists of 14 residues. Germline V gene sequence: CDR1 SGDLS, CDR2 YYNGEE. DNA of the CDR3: TGTGCCAGCAGCGTAGATGGGGGGGATTCACCCCTCCACTTT. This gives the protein CASSVDGGDSPLHF.

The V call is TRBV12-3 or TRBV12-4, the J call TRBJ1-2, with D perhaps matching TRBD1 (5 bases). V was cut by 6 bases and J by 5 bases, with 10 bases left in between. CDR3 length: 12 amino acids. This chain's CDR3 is CASSDRLYGYTF. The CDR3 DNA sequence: TGTGCCAGCAGCGACAGACTTTATGGCTACACCTTC.

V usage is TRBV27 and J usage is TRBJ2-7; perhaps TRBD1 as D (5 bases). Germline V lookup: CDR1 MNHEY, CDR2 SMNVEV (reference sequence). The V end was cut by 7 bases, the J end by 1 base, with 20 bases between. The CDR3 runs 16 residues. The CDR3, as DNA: TGTGCCAGCAAGGGGCTTAAAAGTGGTCCTTCCTACGAGCAGTACTTC. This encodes CASKGLKSGPSYEQYF.

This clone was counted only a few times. For the CDR3, the DNA is TGTGCCAGTACCCCGGACAGGTCCCGACAGCCCCAGCATTTT. This encodes CASTPDRSRQPQHF. The rearrangement joins TRBV19 to TRBJ1-5; TRBD1 aligns across 7 bases. The length of the CDR3 is 14 residues. V was clipped by 7 bases and J by 7 bases; unmatched bases: 10. Germline V gene lookup returns CDR1 LNHDA and CDR2 SQIVND (reference sequence).

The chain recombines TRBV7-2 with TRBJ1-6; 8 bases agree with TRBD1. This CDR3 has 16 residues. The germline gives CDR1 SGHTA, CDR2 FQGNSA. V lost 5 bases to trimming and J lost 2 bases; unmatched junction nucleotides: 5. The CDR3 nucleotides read TGTGCCAGCAGCGAAAACAGGGGGACCTATAATTCACCCCTCCACTTT. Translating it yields CASSENRGTYNSPLHF.

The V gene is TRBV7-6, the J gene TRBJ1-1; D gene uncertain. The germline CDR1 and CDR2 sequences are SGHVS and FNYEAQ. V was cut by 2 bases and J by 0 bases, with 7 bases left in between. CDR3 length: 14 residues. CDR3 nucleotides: TGTGCCAGCAGCTTAATGGCAGTGAACACTGAAGCTTTCTTT. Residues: CASSLMAVNTEAFF.

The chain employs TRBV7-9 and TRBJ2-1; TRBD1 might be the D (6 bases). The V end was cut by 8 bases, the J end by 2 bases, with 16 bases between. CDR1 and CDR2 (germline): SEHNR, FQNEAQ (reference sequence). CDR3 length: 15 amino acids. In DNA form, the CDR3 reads TGTGCCAGCTCCCATTGGGACAATCCCTACAATGAGCAGTTCTTC. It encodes CASSHWDNPYNEQFF.

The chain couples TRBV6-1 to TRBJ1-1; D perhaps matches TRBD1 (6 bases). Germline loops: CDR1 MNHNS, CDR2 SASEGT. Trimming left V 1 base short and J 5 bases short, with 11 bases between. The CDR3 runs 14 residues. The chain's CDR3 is CASSEDSGVTEAFF. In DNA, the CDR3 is TGTGCCAGCAGTGAAGACTCAGGGGTTACTGAAGCTTTCTTT.

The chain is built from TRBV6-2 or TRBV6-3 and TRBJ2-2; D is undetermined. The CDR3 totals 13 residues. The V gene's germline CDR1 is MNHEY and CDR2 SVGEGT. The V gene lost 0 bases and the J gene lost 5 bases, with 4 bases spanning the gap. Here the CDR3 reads CASSYSGTGELFF. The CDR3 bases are TGTGCCAGCAGTTACTCCGGGACCGGGGAGCTGTTTTTT.

CDR3 sequence (DNA): TGTGCCAGCAGTGAAAATGAACGCACCAGGGCTTTCTTT. Encoded protein: CASSENERTRAFF. The V gene is TRBV6-1, the J gene TRBJ1-1; the D is unclear. Trimming removed 2 bases at V and 11 bases at J, with 15 bases between. The CDR3 totals 13 residues. Looked up from germline, CDR1 is MNHNS and CDR2 is SASEGT.

CDR3 coding DNA: TGTGCCAGCAGCATCACGGGGACTAGCACAGATACGCAGTATTTT. Translated, it gives CASSITGTSTDTQYF. This sequence joins TRBV19 and TRBJ2-3; a possible D gene is TRBD2 (6 bases). The ends were cut back, 9 bases at V and 0 bases at J, with 16 bases in the middle. This CDR3 comprises 15 residues. CDR1 and CDR2 (germline): LNHDA, SQIVND (reference sequence). Using reference TRBV19 and TRBJ2-3 for the parts outside the CDR3, the full variable domain is DGGITQSPKYLFRKEGQNVTLSCEQNLNHDAMYWYRQDPGQGLRLIYYSQIVNDFQKGDIAEGYSVSREKKESFPLTVTSAQKNPTAFYLCASSITGTSTDTQYFGPGTRLTVL.

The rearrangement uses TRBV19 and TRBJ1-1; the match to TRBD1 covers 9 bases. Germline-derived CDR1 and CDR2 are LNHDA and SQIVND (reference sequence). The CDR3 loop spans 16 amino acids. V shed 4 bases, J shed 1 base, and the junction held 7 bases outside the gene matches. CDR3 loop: CASSSGTGYTNTEAFF. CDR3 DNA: TGTGCCAGTAGTAGTGGGACAGGGTATACGAACACTGAAGCTTTCTTT.

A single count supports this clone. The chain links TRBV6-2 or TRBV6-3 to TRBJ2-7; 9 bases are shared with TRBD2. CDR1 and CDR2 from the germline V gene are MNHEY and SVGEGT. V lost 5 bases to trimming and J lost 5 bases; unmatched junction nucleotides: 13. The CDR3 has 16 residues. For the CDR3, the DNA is TGTGCCAGCAGTAGACACGAGGCTAGCGGGGCCCACGAGCAGTACTTC. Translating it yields CASSRHEASGAHEQYF.

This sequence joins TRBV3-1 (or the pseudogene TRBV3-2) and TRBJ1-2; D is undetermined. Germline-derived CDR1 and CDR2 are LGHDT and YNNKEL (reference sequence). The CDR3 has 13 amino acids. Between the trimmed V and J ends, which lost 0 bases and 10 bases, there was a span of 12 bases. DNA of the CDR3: TGTGCCAGCAGCCAAGAGCTTGAGAGGGACTACACCTTC. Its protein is CASSQELERDYTF.

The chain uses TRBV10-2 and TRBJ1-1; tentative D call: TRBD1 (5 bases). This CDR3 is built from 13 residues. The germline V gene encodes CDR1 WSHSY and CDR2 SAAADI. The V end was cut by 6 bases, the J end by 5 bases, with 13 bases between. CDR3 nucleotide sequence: TGCGCCAGCAGCCCCCAGGGAAGGACTGAAGCTTTCTTT. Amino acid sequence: CASSPQGRTEAFF.